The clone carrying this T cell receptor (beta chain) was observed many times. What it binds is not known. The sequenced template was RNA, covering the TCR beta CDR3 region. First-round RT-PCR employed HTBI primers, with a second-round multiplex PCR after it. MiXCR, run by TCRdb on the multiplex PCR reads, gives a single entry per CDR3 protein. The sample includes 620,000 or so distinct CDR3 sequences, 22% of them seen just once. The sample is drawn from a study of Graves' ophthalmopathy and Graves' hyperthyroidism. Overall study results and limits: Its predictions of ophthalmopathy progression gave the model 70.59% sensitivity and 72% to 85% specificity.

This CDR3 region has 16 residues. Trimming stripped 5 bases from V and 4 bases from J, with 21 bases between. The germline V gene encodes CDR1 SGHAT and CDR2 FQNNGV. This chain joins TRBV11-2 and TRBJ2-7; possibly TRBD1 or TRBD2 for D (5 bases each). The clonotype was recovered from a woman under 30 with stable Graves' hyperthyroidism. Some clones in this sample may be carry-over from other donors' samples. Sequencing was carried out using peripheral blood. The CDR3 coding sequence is TGTGCCAGCAGCCTAATCCCGGGACCTTCCAATTACGAGCAGTACTTC. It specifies CASSLIPGPSNYEQYF.